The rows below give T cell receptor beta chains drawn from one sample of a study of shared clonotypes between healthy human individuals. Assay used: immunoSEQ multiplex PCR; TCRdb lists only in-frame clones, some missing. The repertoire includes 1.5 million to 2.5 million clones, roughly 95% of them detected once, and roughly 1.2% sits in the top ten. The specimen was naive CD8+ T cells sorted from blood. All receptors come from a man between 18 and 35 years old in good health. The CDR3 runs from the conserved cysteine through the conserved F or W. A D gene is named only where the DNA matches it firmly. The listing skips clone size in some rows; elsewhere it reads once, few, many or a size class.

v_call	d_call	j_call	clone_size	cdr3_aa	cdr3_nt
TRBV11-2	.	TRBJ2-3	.	CASSLEPSTDTQYF	TGTGCCAGCAGCTTAGAGCCTAGCACAGATACGCAGTATTTT
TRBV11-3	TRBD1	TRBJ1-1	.	CASSPRTGQGEAFF	TGTGCCAGCAGCCCCCGGACAGGACAAGGTGAAGCTTTCTTT
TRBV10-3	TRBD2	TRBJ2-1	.	CAISDPGLAGGRDNEQFF	TGTGCCATCAGTGACCCCGGACTAGCGGGAGGCCGGGATAATGAGCAGTTCTTC
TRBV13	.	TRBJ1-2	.	CASSPFRRVDYGYTF	TGTGCCAGCAGCCCCTTCCGTCGGGTGGACTATGGCTACACCTTC
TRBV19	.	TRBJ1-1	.	CASSILSGRVNTEAFF	TGTGCCAGTAGTATCCTAAGTGGCCGAGTTAACACTGAAGCTTTCTTT
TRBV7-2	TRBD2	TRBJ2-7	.	CASSLGGTTYEQYF	TGTGCCAGCAGCTTGGGAGGGACCACCTACGAGCAGTACTTC
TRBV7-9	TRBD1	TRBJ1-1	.	CASSSGGEITEAFF	TGTGCCAGCAGCTCAGGGGGGGAGATTACTGAAGCTTTCTTT
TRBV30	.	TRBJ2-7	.	CAWSVRGYEQYF	TGTGCCTGGAGTGTCCGGGGCTACGAGCAGTACTTC
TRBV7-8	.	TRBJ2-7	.	CASSLLPQADPYEQYF	TGTGCCAGCAGCCTATTACCTCAGGCTGACCCCTACGAGCAGTACTTC
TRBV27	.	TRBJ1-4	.	CASSLVPARTVEKLFF	TGTGCCAGCAGTTTAGTACCCGCAAGGACTGTTGAAAAACTGTTTTTT
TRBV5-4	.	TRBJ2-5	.	CASSLDRRETQYF	TGTGCCAGCAGCTTAGACCGGAGAGAGACCCAGTACTTC
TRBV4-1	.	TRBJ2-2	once	CASSQEGQENTGELFF	TGCGCCAGCAGCCAAGAGGGCCAGGAGAACACCGGGGAGCTGTTTTTT
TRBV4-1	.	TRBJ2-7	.	CASSQATRDYEQYF	TGCGCCAGCAGCCAAGCCACGAGGGACTACGAGCAGTACTTC
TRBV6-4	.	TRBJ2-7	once	CASSDSVGGEQYF	TGTGCCAGCAGTGACTCGGTAGGAGGCGAGCAGTACTTC
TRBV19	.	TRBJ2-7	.	CASSTGFYEQYF	TGTGCCAGTAGTACCGGATTCTACGAGCAGTACTTC
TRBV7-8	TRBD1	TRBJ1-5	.	CASSLASGQGGQPQHF	TGTGCCAGCAGCTTAGCGTCAGGACAGGGAGGTCAGCCCCAGCATTTT
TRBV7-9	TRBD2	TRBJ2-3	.	CASSFRTSGGTDTQYF	TGTGCCAGCAGTTTCCGGACTAGCGGGGGGACAGATACGCAGTATTTT
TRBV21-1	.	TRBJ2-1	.	CASSKGIGGTSGGSNEQFF	TGTGCCAGCAGCAAAGGCATAGGGGGAACTAGCGGGGGAAGCAATGAGCAGTTCTTC
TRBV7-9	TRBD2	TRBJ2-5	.	CASSSLALQETQYF	TGTGCCAGCAGCTCACTAGCGCTGCAAGAGACCCAGTACTTC
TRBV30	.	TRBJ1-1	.	CAWSSPTLSEAFF	TGTGCCTGGAGTAGCCCCACATTAAGTGAAGCTTTCTTT
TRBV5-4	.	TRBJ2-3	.	CASSLRGSTDTQYF	TGTGCCAGCAGCTTGAGGGGGAGCACAGATACGCAGTATTTT
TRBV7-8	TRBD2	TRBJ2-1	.	CASSLGTSGSDEQFF	TGTGCCAGCAGCTTAGGGACTAGCGGGAGTGATGAGCAGTTCTTC
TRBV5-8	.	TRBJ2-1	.	CASSFPGVEQFF	TGTGCCAGCAGTTTCCCAGGGGTCGAGCAGTTCTTC
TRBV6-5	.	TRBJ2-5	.	CASGTVNQETQYF	TGTGCCAGCGGGACGGTTAACCAAGAGACCCAGTACTTC
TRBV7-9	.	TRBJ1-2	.	CASSAPTVNYGYTF	TGTGCCAGCAGCGCCCCAACGGTCAACTATGGCTACACCTTC
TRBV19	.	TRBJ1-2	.	CASSTGPYGYTF	TGTGCCAGTAGCACAGGTCCGTATGGCTACACCTTC
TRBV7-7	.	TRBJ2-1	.	CASSLGGRIDEQFF	TGTGCTAGCAGCTTAGGGGGGCGCATCGATGAGCAGTTCTTC
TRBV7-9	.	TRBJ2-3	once	CASSFGSDTQYF	TGTGCCAGCAGCTTTGGTAGCGATACGCAGTATTTT
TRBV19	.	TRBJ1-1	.	CASSIRRSADSPNTEAFF	TGTGCCAGTAGTATTCGACGGTCAGCGGACAGCCCAAACACTGAAGCTTTCTTT
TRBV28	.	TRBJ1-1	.	CASSGSLERQSTEAFF	TGTGCCAGCAGTGGGTCTTTGGAACGGCAGAGCACTGAAGCTTTCTTT
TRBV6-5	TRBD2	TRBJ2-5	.	CASSTSGGSGETQYF	TGTGCCAGCAGTACTAGCGGGGGCAGCGGAGAGACCCAGTACTTC
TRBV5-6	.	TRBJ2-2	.	CASSFGGSGTGELFF	TGTGCCAGCAGCTTCGGGGGATCTGGCACCGGGGAGCTGTTTTTT
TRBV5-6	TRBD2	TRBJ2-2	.	CASSLHGTSVVTGELFF	TGTGCCAGCAGCTTGCACGGGACTAGCGTCGTCACCGGGGAGCTGTTTTTT
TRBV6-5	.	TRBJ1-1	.	CASSYPGATEAFF	TGTGCCAGCAGTTACCCCGGGGCCACTGAAGCTTTCTTT
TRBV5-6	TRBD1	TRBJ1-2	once	CASSWDRDNYGYTF	TGTGCCAGCAGCTGGGACAGAGATAACTATGGCTACACCTTC
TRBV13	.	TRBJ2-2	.	CASSSATRKPPGELFF	TGTGCCAGCAGCTCGGCTACTCGGAAACCTCCCGGGGAGCTGTTTTTT
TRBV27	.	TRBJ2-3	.	CASSLLISGVGADTQYF	TGTGCCAGCAGTTTACTCATTAGCGGAGTGGGGGCAGATACGCAGTATTTT
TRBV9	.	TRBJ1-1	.	CASSVAGGSAEAFF	TGTGCCAGCAGCGTAGCGGGGGGATCGGCTGAAGCTTTCTTT
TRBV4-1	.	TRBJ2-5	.	CASSQIGTNQETQYF	TGCGCCAGCAGCCAGATCGGGACAAACCAAGAGACCCAGTACTTC
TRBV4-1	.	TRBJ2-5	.	CASSQYPSGGGKTQYF	TGCGCCAGCAGCCAATACCCCTCGGGGGGCGGGAAGACCCAGTACTTC
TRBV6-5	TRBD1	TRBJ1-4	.	CASSYSRIQGREKLFF	TGTGCCAGCAGTTACTCCAGAATACAGGGGAGGGAAAAACTGTTTTTT
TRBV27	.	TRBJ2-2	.	CASRYTNTGELFF	TGTGCCAGCAGGTACACGAACACCGGGGAGCTGTTTTTT
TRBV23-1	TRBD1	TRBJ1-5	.	CASSRRDRGNQPQHF	TGCGCCAGCAGTCGCCGGGACAGGGGCAATCAGCCCCAGCATTTT
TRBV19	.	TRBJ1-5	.	CASSIDQEEPQHF	TGTGCCAGTAGTATAGACCAGGAGGAGCCCCAGCATTTT
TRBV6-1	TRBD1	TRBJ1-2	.	CASRDYRGDGYTF	TGTGCCAGCAGAGATTACAGGGGGGATGGCTACACCTTC
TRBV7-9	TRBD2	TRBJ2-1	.	CASSLAQRGPNNEQFF	TGTGCCAGCAGCTTAGCTCAGCGGGGGCCGAACAATGAGCAGTTCTTC
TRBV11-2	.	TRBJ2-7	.	CASSLPGRVPSEQYF	TGTGCCAGCAGCTTACCTGGCAGGGTCCCGTCCGAGCAGTACTTC
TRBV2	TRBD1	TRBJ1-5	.	CASSEVGGGYQPQHF	TGTGCCAGCAGTGAAGTAGGGGGCGGCTATCAGCCCCAGCATTTT
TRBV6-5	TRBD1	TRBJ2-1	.	CASSPGTGRYNEQFF	TGTGCCAGCAGTCCTGGGACAGGCAGATACAATGAGCAGTTCTTC